This T cell receptor beta chain was identified in a study of T cells in Graves' hyperthyroidism and ophthalmopathy. As for the study in general: Peripheral blood was collected at initial diagnosis, before any treatment. Study-wide points: Most thyroid clonotypes expanded above 0.001 were also detected in blood.

Amplified regions were TCR beta CDR3 sequences from RNA transcripts. TCR CDR3 underwent first-round RT-PCR with the HTBI primer set. TCRdb re-called the multiplex PCR reads with MiXCR, one entry per CDR3 protein. The sample has 300,000 to 400,000 distinct CDR3 sequences, 21% seen once. Isolation of PBMCs was performed on around 9.7 ml fresh peripheral blood. The CDR3 extends over 18 amino acids. The trim removed 5 bases at V and 0 bases at J, leaving 11 bases unmatched. Germline loops: CDR1 SGHVS, CDR2 FNYEAQ. This clonotype was observed many times. Its target is not known. What was sequenced was blood. The receptor's source is a woman between 45 and 60 years old with Graves' hyperthyroidism. The J gene is TRBJ2-3, the V gene TRBV7-6; TRBD2 matches 10 bases. CDR3 protein: CASSPRAGGVTSTDTQYF. For the CDR3, the DNA is TGTGCCAGCAGCCCTCGAGCGGGAGGGGTTACTAGCACAGATACGCAGTATTTT.